Listed here are 10 T cell receptor beta chains from one sample, sequenced in a study of blood T cell repertoires in COVID-19 (dated by TCRdb to the early 2020s). Library generation was performed with the immunoSEQ multiplex PCR assay. TCRdb limited this immuneACCESS table to in-frame rearrangements with V and J called. A share of clones is missing; checked studies link under half to unresolved V genes, and the rest is unexplained. Present in this sample are about 250,000 clones, 82% of which were seen just once. Approximately 5% of the sample rests with the top ten. The sample comprised peripheral blood. The receptors here all came from a woman over 75 with active or convalescent COVID-19.

The rearrangement uses TRBV20-1 and TRBJ1-5; D is ambiguous. This CDR3 is 10 amino acids long. Germline V gene data show CDR1 as DFQATT and CDR2 as SNEGSKA (reference sequence). The V end was cut by 6 bases, the J end by 2 bases, with 2 bases between. Written as DNA, the CDR3 is TGCAGTGCCGGCAATCAGCCCCAGCATTTT. It specifies CSAGNQPQHF.

The V and J genes are TRBV29-1 and TRBJ2-7, with no clear D. V dropped 7 bases and J dropped 1 base, with 8 bases sitting between them. The CDR3 runs to 11 residues. Germline V gene lookup returns CDR1 SQVTM and CDR2 ANQGSEA. The CDR3 sequence is CSGLESYEQYF. The CDR3 DNA follows: TGCAGCGGATTGGAGTCCTACGAGCAGTACTTC.

The rearrangement links TRBV30 to TRBJ2-7; 10 bases align to TRBD1. The CDR3 loop spans 18 amino acids. V was clipped by 3 bases and J by 6 bases; unmatched bases: 20. Germline lookup yields CDR1 GTSNPN and CDR2 SVGIG (reference sequence). CDR3 coding DNA: TGTGCCTGGAGGAAGCGAATCGGACAGGGGGGTCGGCTACGCGAGCAGTACTTC. Its protein product is CAWRKRIGQGGRLREQYF.

The chain joins TRBV5-1 to TRBJ2-2; possible D gene TRBD1, 5 bases. This CDR3 spans 15 amino acids. The germline V gene has CDR1 SGHRS and CDR2 YFSETQ. Trimming removed 2 bases at V and 1 base at J, with 9 bases between. In DNA form, the CDR3 reads TGCGCCAGCAGCTTAAGGCAGGGGAACACCGGGGAGCTGTTTTTT. Its protein is CASSLRQGNTGELFF. The complete variable domain, with remaining parts taken from reference TRBV5-1 and TRBJ2-2, reads KAGVTQTPRYLIKTRGQQVTLSCSPISGHRSVSWYQQTPGQGLQFLFEYFSETQRNKGNFPGRFSGRQFSNSRSEMNVSTLELGDSALYLCASSLRQGNTGELFFGEGSRLTVL.

The rearrangement uses TRBV6-2 or TRBV6-3 and TRBJ1-5; 9 nucleotides align to TRBD1. Germline values: CDR1 MNHEY, CDR2 SVGEGT. J was trimmed by 8 bases and V by 4 bases; bases with no gene match: 9. The length of the CDR3 is 15 residues. The CDR3 nucleotides are TGTGCCAGCAGTTTTCAGAGGGACAGGGAAGAGCCCCAGCATTTT. It encodes CASSFQRDREEPQHF.

The count of this clone is one. The J gene is TRBJ2-3, the V gene TRBV10-1; D is possibly TRBD2 (5 bases). CDR3 length: 13 residues. Deletions cut 3 bases from V and 6 bases from J, with 10 bases between. The germline gives CDR1 WNHNN, CDR2 SYGVQD (reference sequence). The CDR3 nucleotides are TGCGCCAGCAGTGACGGGATAGGGGATACGCAGTATTTT. Translated: CASSDGIGDTQYF.

This clone has only a few counts. The genes are TRBV19 and TRBJ1-1, with 10 bases fitting TRBD1. CDR1 is LNHDA, CDR2 SQIVND, per germline (reference sequence). V shed 6 bases, J shed 8 bases, and the junction held 6 bases outside the gene matches. The CDR3 is 13 amino acids. CDR3 coding DNA: TGTGCCAGTAGCCGGGACAGGGGTTGGGAAGCTTTCTTT. Residues: CASSRDRGWEAFF.

J is TRBJ1-2 and V is TRBV19; the match to TRBD1 covers 7 bases. Trimming removed 6 bases from V and 2 bases from J; junction bases left unmatched: 3. Germline CDR1 LNHDA, CDR2 SQIVND (reference sequence). The CDR3 extends over 13 amino acids. The CDR3 sequence: CASRQGRNYGYTF. CDR3 bases: TGTGCCAGTAGACAGGGGAGGAACTATGGCTACACCTTC.

The chain carries TRBV11-2 and TRBJ2-7, with 8 bases lining up with TRBD2. Germline lookup yields CDR1 SGHAT and CDR2 FQNNGV. The CDR3 loop spans 16 amino acids. The V segment lost 1 base and the J segment 3 bases; nucleotides outside the gene matches: 8. DNA for the CDR3: TGTGCCAGCAGCTTAGGTCCCCAGCGGGAGTACTACGAGCAGTACTTC. Encoded protein: CASSLGPQREYYEQYF.

With respect to this clone: At one end the junction does not follow the germline gene, possibly because of a read error. The rearrangement joins TRBV7-7 to TRBJ2-2; possibly TRBD2 for D (5 bases). The CDR3 has 15 residues. Germline V gene data show CDR1 as SSHAT and CDR2 as FNYEAQ (reference sequence). Here the CDR3 reads CASSFDYLGTGELFF. Here the CDR3 DNA reads TGTGCTAGCAGCTTCGACTATCTCGGCACCGGGGAGCTGTTTTTT. The full variable domain, completed using reference TRBV7-7 and TRBJ2-2, is GAGVSQSPRYKVTKRGQDVTLRCDPISSHATLYWYQQALGQGPEFLTYFNYEAQPDKSGLPSDRFSAERPEGSISTLTIQRTEQRDSAMYRCASSFDYLGTGELFFGEGSRLTVL.